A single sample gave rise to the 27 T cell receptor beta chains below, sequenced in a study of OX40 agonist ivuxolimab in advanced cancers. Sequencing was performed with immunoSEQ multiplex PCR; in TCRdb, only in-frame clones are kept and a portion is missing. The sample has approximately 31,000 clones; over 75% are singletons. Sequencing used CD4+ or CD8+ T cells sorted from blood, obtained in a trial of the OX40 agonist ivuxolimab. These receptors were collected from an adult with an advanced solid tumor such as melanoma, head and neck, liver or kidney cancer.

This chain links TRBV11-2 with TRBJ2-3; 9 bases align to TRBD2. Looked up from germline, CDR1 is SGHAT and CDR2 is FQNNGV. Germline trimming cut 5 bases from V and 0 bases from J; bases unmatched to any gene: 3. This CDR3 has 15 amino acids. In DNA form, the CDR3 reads TGTGCCAGCAGCCCCACTAGCGGGAGCACAGATACGCAGTATTTT. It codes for CASSPTSGSTDTQYF.

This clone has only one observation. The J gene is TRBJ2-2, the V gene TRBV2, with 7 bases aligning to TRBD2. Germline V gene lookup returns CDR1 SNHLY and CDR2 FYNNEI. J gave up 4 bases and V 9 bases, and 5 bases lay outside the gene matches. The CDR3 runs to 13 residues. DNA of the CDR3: TGTGCCAGACGATCTAGCGGCACCGGGGAGCTGTTTTTT. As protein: CARRSSGTGELFF.

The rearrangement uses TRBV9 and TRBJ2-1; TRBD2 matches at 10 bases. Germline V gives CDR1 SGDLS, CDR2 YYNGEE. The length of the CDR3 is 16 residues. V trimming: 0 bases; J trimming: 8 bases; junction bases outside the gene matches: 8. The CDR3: CASSVGIAGGIDEQFF. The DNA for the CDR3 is TGTGCCAGCAGCGTAGGAATAGCGGGAGGTATTGATGAGCAGTTCTTC.

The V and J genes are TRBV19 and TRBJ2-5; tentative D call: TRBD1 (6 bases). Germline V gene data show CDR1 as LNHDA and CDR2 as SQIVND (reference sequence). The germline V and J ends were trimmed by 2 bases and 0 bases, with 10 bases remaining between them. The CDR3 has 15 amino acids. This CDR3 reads CASSIYTGYQETQYF. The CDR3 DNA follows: TGTGCCAGTAGTATATATACAGGGTACCAAGAGACCCAGTACTTC.

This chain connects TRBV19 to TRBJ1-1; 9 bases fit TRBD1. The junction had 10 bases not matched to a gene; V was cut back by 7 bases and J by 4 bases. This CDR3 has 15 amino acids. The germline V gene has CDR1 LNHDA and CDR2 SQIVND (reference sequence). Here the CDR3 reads CASIGTGQFSTEAFF. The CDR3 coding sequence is TGTGCCAGTATTGGGACAGGGCAGTTTAGCACTGAAGCTTTCTTT.

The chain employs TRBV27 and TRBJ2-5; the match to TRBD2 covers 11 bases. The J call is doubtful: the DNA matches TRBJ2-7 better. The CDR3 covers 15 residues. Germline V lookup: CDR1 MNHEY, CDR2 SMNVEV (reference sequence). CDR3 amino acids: CASSSVAGGDYEQYF. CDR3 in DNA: TGTGCCAGCAGTTCGGTAGCGGGGGGGGACTACGAGCAGTACTTC.

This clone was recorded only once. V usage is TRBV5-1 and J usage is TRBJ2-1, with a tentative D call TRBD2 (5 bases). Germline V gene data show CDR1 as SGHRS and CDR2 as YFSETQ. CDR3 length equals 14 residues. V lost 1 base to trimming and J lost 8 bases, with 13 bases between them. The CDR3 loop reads CASSLSSGMDEQFF. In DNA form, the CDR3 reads TGCGCCAGCAGCTTGTCGTCGGGGATGGATGAGCAGTTCTTC.

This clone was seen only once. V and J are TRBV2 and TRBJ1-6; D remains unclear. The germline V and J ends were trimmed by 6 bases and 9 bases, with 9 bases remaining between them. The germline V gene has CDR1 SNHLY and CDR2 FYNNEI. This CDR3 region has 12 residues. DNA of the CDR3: TGTGCCAGCAGGGCTGTGGGTTCACCCCTCCACTTT. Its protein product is CASRAVGSPLHF.

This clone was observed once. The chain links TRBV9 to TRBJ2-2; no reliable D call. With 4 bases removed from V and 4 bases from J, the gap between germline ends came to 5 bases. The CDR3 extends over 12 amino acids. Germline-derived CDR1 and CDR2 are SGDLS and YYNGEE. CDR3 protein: CASSQVTGELFF. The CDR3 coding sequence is TGTGCCAGCAGCCAGGTCACCGGGGAGCTGTTTTTT.

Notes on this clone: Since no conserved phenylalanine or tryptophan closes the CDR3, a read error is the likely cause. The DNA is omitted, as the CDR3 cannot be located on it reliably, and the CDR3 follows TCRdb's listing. The CDR3 loop is CASSLDQGRRII. This rearrangement joins TRBV5-4 to TRBJ1-1. CDR1 and CDR2 (germline): SGHNT, YYREEE (reference sequence). The CDR3 has 12 residues if both end residues are counted.

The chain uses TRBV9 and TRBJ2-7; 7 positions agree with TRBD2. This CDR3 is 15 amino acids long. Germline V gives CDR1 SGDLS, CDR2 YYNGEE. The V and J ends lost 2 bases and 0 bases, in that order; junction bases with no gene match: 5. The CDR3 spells CASSVALADSYEQYF. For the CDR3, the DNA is TGTGCCAGCAGCGTTGCCCTAGCGGACTCCTACGAGCAGTACTTC.

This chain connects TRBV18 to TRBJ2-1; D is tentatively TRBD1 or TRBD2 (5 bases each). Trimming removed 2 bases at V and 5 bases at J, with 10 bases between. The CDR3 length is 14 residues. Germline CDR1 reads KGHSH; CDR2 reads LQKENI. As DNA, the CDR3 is TGTGCCAGCTCACCAGAGGGACGGGACAATGAGCAGTTCTTC. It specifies CASSPEGRDNEQFF.

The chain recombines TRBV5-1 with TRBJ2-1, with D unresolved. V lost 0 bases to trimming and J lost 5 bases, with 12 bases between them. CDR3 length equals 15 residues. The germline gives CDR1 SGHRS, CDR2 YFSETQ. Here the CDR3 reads CASSLGTAQDNEQFF. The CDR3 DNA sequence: TGCGCCAGCAGCTTGGGAACAGCTCAAGACAATGAGCAGTTCTTC.

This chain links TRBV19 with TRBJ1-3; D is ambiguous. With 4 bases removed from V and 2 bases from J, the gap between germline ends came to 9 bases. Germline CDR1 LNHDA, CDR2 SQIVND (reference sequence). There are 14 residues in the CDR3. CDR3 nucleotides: TGTGCCAGTAGTACTTCCAGAACTGGAAACACCATATATTTT. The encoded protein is CASSTSRTGNTIYF. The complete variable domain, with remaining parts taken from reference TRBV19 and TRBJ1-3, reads DGGITQSPKYLFRKEGQNVTLSCEQNLNHDAMYWYRQDPGQGLRLIYYSQIVNDFQKGDIAEGYSVSREKKESFPLTVTSAQKNPTAFYLCASSTSRTGNTIYFGEGSWLTVV.

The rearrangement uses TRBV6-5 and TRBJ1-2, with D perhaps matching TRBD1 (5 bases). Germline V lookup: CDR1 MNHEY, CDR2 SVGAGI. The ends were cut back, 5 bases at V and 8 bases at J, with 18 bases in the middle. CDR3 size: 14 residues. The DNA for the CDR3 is TGTGCCAGCAGTGCCCAAAGACAGCTCCACGGCTACACCTTC. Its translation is CASSAQRQLHGYTF.

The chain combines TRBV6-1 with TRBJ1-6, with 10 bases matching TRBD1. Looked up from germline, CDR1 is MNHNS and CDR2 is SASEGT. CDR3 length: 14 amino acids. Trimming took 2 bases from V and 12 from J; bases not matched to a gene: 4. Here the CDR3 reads CASSERDRGGPLHF. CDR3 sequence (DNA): TGTGCCAGCAGTGAAAGGGACAGGGGCGGACCCCTCCACTTT.

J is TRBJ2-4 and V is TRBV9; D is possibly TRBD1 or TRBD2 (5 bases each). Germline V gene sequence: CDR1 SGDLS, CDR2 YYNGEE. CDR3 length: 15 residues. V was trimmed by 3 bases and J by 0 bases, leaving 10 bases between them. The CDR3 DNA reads TGTGCCAGCAGCGACGGGACGGCAGCCAAAAACATTCAGTACTTC. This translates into CASSDGTAAKNIQYF.

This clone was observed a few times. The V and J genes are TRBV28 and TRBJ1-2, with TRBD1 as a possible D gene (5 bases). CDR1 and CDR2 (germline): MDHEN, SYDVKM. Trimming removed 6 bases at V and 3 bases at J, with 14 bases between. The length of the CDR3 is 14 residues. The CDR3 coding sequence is TGTGCCAGCAGCCTCCCGGGGGGGGACTATGGCTACACCTTC. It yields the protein CASSLPGGDYGYTF.

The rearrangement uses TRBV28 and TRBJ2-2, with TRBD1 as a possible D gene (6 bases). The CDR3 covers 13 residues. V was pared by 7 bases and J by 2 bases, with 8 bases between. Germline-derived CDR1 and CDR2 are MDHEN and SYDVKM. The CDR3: CASMGQNTGELFF. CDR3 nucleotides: TGTGCCAGCATGGGACAAAACACCGGGGAGCTGTTTTTT. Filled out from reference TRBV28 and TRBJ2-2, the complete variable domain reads DVKVTQSSRYLVKRTGEKVFLECVQDMDHENMFWYRQDPGLGLRLIYFSYDVKMKEKGDIPEGYSVSREKKERFSLILESASTNQTSMYLCASMGQNTGELFFGEGSRLTVL.

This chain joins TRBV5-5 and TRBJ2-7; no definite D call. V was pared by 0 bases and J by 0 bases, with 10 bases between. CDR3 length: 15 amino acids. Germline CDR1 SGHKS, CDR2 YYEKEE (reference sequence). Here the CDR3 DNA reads TGTGCCAGCAGCTTGGTGGCAGGCCCCTCCTACGAGCAGTACTTC. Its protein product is CASSLVAGPSYEQYF.

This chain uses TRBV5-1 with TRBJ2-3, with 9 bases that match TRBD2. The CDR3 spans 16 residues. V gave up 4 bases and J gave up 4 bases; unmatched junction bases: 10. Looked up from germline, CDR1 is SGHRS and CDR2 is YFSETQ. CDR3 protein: CASSTSSGSGADTQYF. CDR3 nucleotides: TGCGCCAGCAGCACCAGTAGCGGGAGCGGGGCAGATACGCAGTATTTT.

This CDR3 reads CSVDGLAGGWETQYF. In DNA form, the CDR3 reads TGCAGCGTTGATGGACTAGCGGGGGGGTGGGAGACCCAGTACTTC. The chain joins TRBV29-1 to TRBJ2-5; 15 bases fit TRBD2. CDR1 SQVTM and CDR2 ANQGSEA come from the germline V gene. CDR3 length: 15 residues. The V segment lost 3 bases and the J segment 5 bases; nucleotides outside the gene matches: 4.

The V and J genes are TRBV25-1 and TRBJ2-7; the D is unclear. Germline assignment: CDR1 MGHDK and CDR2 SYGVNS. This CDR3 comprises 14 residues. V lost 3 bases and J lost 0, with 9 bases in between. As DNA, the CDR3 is TGTGCCAGCAGTGAGGGCAGCTTCTCCTACGAGCAGTACTTC. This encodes CASSEGSFSYEQYF.

CDR3 amino acids: CASSPDRPPNEQYF. In DNA, the CDR3 is TGTGCCAGCAGCCCGGACAGGCCCCCTAACGAGCAGTACTTC. This sequence joins TRBV27 and TRBJ2-7; 7 positions match TRBD1. Germline trimming cut 6 bases from V and 5 bases from J; bases unmatched to any gene: 10. The CDR3 is 14 amino acids. Germline CDR1 is MNHEY and CDR2 is SMNVEV (reference sequence).

CDR3 in DNA: TGTGCCAGCAGTTTCCCTACGGGGCGGGAGTGGGATGAGCAGTTCTTC. Residues: CASSFPTGREWDEQFF. This sequence joins TRBV28 and TRBJ2-1; 7 nucleotides align to TRBD2. The V gene's germline CDR1 is MDHEN and CDR2 SYDVKM. This CDR3 comprises 16 residues. The junction had 13 bases not matched to a gene; V was cut back by 3 bases and J by 8 bases.

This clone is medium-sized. The CDR3: CASSPWGTGMDTEAFF. CDR3 in DNA: TGTGCCAGCAGCCCTTGGGGAACAGGGATGGACACTGAAGCTTTCTTT. This chain joins TRBV7-2 and TRBJ1-1, with D possibly matching TRBD1 (6 bases). The CDR3 is 16 residues long. Trimming cost V 5 bases and J 3 bases, with 19 bases left between them. Germline loops: CDR1 SGHTA, CDR2 FQGNSA.

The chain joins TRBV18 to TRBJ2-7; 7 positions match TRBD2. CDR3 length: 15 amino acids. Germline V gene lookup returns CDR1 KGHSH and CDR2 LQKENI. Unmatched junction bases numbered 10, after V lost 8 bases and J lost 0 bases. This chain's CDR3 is CASSPGAGSSYEQYF. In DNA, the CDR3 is TGTGCCAGCAGTCCAGGAGCGGGGAGCTCCTACGAGCAGTACTTC.